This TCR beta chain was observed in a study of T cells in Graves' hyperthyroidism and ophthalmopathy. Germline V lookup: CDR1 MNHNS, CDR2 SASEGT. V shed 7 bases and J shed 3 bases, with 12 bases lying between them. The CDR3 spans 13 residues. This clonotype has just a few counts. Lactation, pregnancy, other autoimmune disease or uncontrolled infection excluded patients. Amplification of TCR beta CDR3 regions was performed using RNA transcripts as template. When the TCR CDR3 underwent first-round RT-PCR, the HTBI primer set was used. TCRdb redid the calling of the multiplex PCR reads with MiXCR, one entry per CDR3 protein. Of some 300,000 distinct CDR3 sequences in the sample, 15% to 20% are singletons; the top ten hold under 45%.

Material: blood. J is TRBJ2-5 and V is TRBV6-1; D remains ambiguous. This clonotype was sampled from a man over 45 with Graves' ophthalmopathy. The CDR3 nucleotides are TGTGCCAGCAATAGAAGACCCGAAGAGACCCAGTACTTC. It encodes CASNRRPEETQYF.